Given below is one TCR beta chain in context. The clone's antigen remains unknown. No base qualities exist here, and no much larger clone lies one base off it. CDR1 and CDR2 are drawn from the germline V gene (reference sequence): LGHDT, YNNKEL. Between the V and J ends, shortened by 0 bases and 9 bases respectively, the junction contains 12 bases. The CDR3 numbers 15 residues from cysteine through phenylalanine. CDR3 DNA is the only sequence kept; it has 45 bases, read in frame from the first base. TCRbeta CDR3 regions were amplified from genomic DNA by means of the immunoSEQ Assay, a bias-controlled multiplex PCR. The paper's processing steps were these. The number of nucleated cells in each sample was estimated from the amplification of reference gene primers within the assay. Sequence reads were collapsed and filtered to measure the absolute abundance of every unique TCRbeta CDR3 rearrangement. For each sample, productive Simpson clonality was calculated as the square root of Simpson's diversity index across productive rearrangements. TCRdb obtained this table from immuneACCESS and retained in-frame rearrangements with V and J assigned. These tables miss some clones; where compared with another copy, unresolved V genes account for less than half of the shortfall, and the remainder is unexplained. The D gene and trimming were derived from the DNA, and the V and J assignments and clone size from that table. The sample table lists about 320,000 clones, roughly 90% of them with a count of one. The biggest ten clones account for around 2.5% of the sample.

The data were obtained in a study of blood T cell repertoires in COVID-19 (dated by TCRdb to about 2020). Study-level background: Samples covering the acute and convalescent phases of COVID-19 were provided by collaborators in the United States, Italy and Spain. A de-identified subject ID, COVID-19 status, age in years and sex were almost always included in the sample metadata. Samples were obtained from the ongoing ImmuneRACE study (first 160 participants) and from 1,254 subjects provided by 6 global collaborators. HLA class I and class II types, where available, came from metadata supplied by the sample provider rather than from assay-based typing. The repertoires were released in a freely available public database meant as a resource for research on the immune response to SARS-CoV-2. Subjects who had been exposed to COVID-19, were actively infected with it, or had recovered from it provided the deeply sampled blood TCRbeta repertoires that made up the dataset. The material from the prospective study consisted of cDNA or gDNA derived from T cells, B-cell-depleted T cells, or PBMCs.

Participants in the prospective study were aged 18 to 89 years, lived in 20 to 25 United States geographic areas, and enrolled through a virtual design. Cohort assignment in the prospective study relied on participant-reported clinical history from a screening survey and a study questionnaire. Recovered participants in ImmuneRACE Cohort 3 were defined as having two consecutive negative NP/OP PCR tests, clearance from a healthcare professional, or resolution of symptoms. In the prospective study, whole blood, serum and a nasopharyngeal or oropharyngeal swab were collected from each participant by mobile phlebotomists. Additional blood draws and questionnaires over an approximately two-month period could optionally be provided by prospective study participants. Before DNA extraction, blood samples from the prospective study were shipped at room temperature or frozen. Overall study outcomes, separate from this receptor: Clinical and demographic metadata were provided uncurated, with the amount varying by source and participant.

The sample was PBMCs or T cells enriched from blood (not recorded which). The TCR comes from a man in his 60s who had recovered from COVID-19. Rearrangement joined TRBV3-1 (or the pseudogene TRBV3-2) to TRBJ1-6; TRBD1 might be the D gene, on 5 matching bases. The DNA sequence is as follows: TGTGCCAGCAGCCAAGATCTATGGGGGGGTTCACCCCTCCACTTT. Translated, this is CASSQDLWGGSPLHF.